This T cell receptor (beta chain) was recovered during a study of CD8 T cells in Susac syndrome. The wider study: Within the group of sequenced Susac syndrome patients, six had active disease and roughly eight were in remission. Study results and limitations: In its TCR sequencing and HLA analysis, the study acknowledged that the number of individuals was relatively small.

About this clonotype: Antigen specificity is unknown.

The V end was cut by 3 bases, the J end by 10 bases, with 18 bases between. CDR1 is LNHDA, CDR2 SQIVND, per germline (reference sequence). This CDR3 is 14 amino acids long. About 0.45 to 1 ug RNA was reverse transcribed with random hexamers. Amplification of TCR beta CDR3 across 54 Vbeta and 13 Jbeta was performed with immunoSEQ multiplex PCR. TCRdb independently ran MiXCR on the immunoSEQ multiplex PCR reads; one entry per CDR3 protein. The sample contains around 81,000 distinct CDR3 sequences, 94% of which appear only once. Specimen: CD8+ T cells from PBMCs. The V call is TRBV19, the J call TRBJ1-1; TRBD1 might be the D (5 bases). The clonotype originates from a human donor with Susac syndrome. In DNA, the CDR3 is TGTGCCAGTAGTATTATTCCAGTGACGGGGGGAGCTTTCTTT. Amino acid sequence: CASSIIPVTGGAFF.